This is a list of T cell receptor beta chains from one sample in a study of blood T cell repertoires in COVID-19. Repertoires were generated with immunoSEQ multiplex PCR, while TCRdb's copy carries only in-frame clones and drops some. The sample consists of around 150,000 clones, 60% to 85% of them appearing once. Material: peripheral blood. These receptors all come from a man aged 45-65 years with acute or convalescent COVID-19. Each CDR3 is given with its conserved first and last residue. The D gene is left open where the match is weak. Expanded clones are given a class, and other clones once, few, many or no size at all.

CDR3 protein	CDR3 DNA	V gene	J gene	clone size	D gene
CASSLQGTEQETQYF	TGTGCCAGTTCATTGCAGGGGACAGAGCAAGAGACCCAGTACTTC	TRBV3-1/TRBV3-2	TRBJ2-5	NA	TRBD1
CASSETGERNTQYF	TGTGCCAGCAGTGAAACAGGGGAGAGGAATACGCAGTATTTT	TRBV6-1	TRBJ2-3	once	TRBD1
CASSLVEVTGTIYF	TGTGCCAGCAGCTTAGTAGAGGTTACGGGCACCATATATTTT	TRBV7-2	TRBJ1-3	NA	NA
CASGEGQETQYF	TGTGCCAGCGGGGAGGGTCAAGAGACCCAGTACTTC	TRBV2	TRBJ2-5	NA	TRBD2
CASSQDFHSTGIPEAFF	TGTGCCAGCAGCCAAGATTTCCACTCTACAGGGATTCCTGAAGCTTTCTTT	TRBV3-1/TRBV3-2	TRBJ1-1	NA	NA
CASSPDRESPLHF	TGTGCCAGCAGCCCGGACAGGGAATCACCCCTCCACTTT	TRBV6-2/TRBV6-3	TRBJ1-6	NA	TRBD1
CSVAKDRGIHGYTF	TGCAGCGTTGCAAAGGACAGGGGTATCCATGGCTACACCTTC	TRBV29-1	TRBJ1-2	NA	TRBD1
CASSPAGTGPNYGYTF	TGTGCCAGTAGTCCCGCGGGGACAGGGCCTAACTATGGCTACACCTTC	TRBV19	TRBJ1-2	NA	TRBD1
CASSHLSGGALYTQYF	TGTGCCAGCAGCCATCTTAGCGGGGGGGCCTTATATACGCAGTATTTT	TRBV11-2	TRBJ2-3	NA	TRBD2
CASSRQRTGFSYEQYF	TGTGCCAGCAGCCGACAAAGGACAGGGTTCTCCTACGAGCAGTACTTC	TRBV13	TRBJ2-7	NA	TRBD1
CASSIVGGTGELFF	TGTGCCAGTAGTATAGTAGGAGGCACCGGGGAGCTGTTTTTT	TRBV19	TRBJ2-2	NA	NA
CARGEEANEKLFF	TGCGCCCGAGGGGAGGAGGCTAATGAAAAACTGTTTTTT	TRBV5-1	TRBJ1-4	NA	NA
CASAGTGLHNEQFF	TGTGCCAGTGCCGGGACAGGGCTCCACAATGAGCAGTTCTTC	TRBV6-5	TRBJ2-1	NA	TRBD1
CASSERGTGGGDTQYF	TGTGCCAGCAGTGAGAGGGGGACAGGGGGCGGAGATACGCAGTATTTT	TRBV2	TRBJ2-3	NA	TRBD1
CATLTRFRDRGTDTQYF	TGTGCCACCTTAACCCGTTTTAGGGACAGGGGAACAGATACGCAGTATTTT	TRBV14	TRBJ2-3	NA	TRBD1
CASSPGTGGLTGELFF	TGTGCCAGCAGCCCGGGGACAGGGGGTTTGACCGGGGAGCTGTTTTTT	TRBV7-3	TRBJ2-2	NA	TRBD1
CASSQGQLYEQYF	TGTGCCAGCAGCCAAGGACAACTTTACGAGCAGTACTTC	TRBV3-1/TRBV3-2	TRBJ2-7	many	NA
CASSRPGQGAENEQFF	TGTGCCAGCTCACGACCGGGACAGGGGGCGGAGAATGAGCAGTTCTTC	TRBV18	TRBJ2-1	NA	TRBD1
CASSQESGGADTQYF	TGTGCCAGCAGCCAAGAGTCCGGGGGGGCAGATACGCAGTATTTT	TRBV4-2	TRBJ2-3	NA	TRBD2
CASSQSTDTQYF	TGTGCCAGCTCACAGTCCACAGATACGCAGTATTTT	TRBV6-5	TRBJ2-3	NA	NA
CASSLAWGGAADTQYF	TGTGCCAGCAGCTTAGCTTGGGGGGGGGCCGCAGATACGCAGTATTTT	TRBV7-6	TRBJ2-3	NA	NA
CASSLEVPGPNYGYTF	TGTGCCAGCAGCTTAGAAGTCCCAGGCCCTAACTATGGCTACACCTTC	TRBV7-8	TRBJ1-2	few	NA
CASSPTGGIGTEAFF	TGTGCCAGCAGCCCGACAGGGGGGATTGGCACTGAAGCTTTCTTT	TRBV6-5	TRBJ1-1	NA	TRBD1
CASSLTASNTEAFF	TGTGCCAGCAGCTTGACAGCCTCGAACACTGAAGCTTTCTTT	TRBV5-5	TRBJ1-1	once	NA
CASSNTGRGLFF	TGTGCCAGCAGTAACACCGGAAGAGGGCTGTTTTTT	TRBV28	TRBJ1-4	NA	NA
CASSLRGYGTEAFF	TGCGCCAGCAGCTTGAGGGGGTACGGCACTGAAGCTTTCTTT	TRBV5-1	TRBJ1-1	NA	NA
CASSLGGLTNPNTEAFF	TGCGCCAGCAGCTTAGGGGGCCTTACAAATCCGAACACTGAAGCTTTCTTT	TRBV5-1	TRBJ1-1	NA	TRBD1
CASSLHTGGGTEAFF	TGTGCCAGCAGTCTTCACACAGGGGGGGGCACTGAAGCTTTCTTT	TRBV28	TRBJ1-1	few	TRBD1
CASSKAQGNTEAFF	TGTGCCAGCAGTAAGGCACAGGGTAACACTGAAGCTTTCTTT	TRBV6-5	TRBJ1-1	NA	NA
CASSIGDRTGELFF	TGTGCCAGTAGTATCGGGGACAGGACCGGGGAGCTGTTTTTT	TRBV19	TRBJ2-2	once	TRBD1
CASSHTAPGDRPQHF	TGTGCCAGCAGCCATACAGCCCCCGGTGATCGGCCCCAGCATTTT	TRBV7-6	TRBJ1-5	NA	NA
CASSQTALNQPQHF	TGTGCCAGCAGTCAAACAGCTCTTAATCAGCCCCAGCATTTT	TRBV5-5	TRBJ1-5	NA	NA
CASSPLGLAGGHTQYF	TGTGCCAGCAGTCCCCTAGGACTAGCGGGGGGCCATACGCAGTATTTT	TRBV28	TRBJ2-3	once	TRBD2
CASSLVPGQGNEQFF	TGTGCCAGCTCACTAGTTCCGGGACAGGGCAATGAGCAGTTCTTC	TRBV18	TRBJ2-1	NA	TRBD1
CASTTDRDNEQFF	TGTGCCAGCACCACGGACAGGGACAATGAGCAGTTCTTC	TRBV2	TRBJ2-1	few	TRBD1
CASRVTGTGVGTQYF	TGTGCCAGCAGGGTAACCGGGACAGGGGTAGGGACCCAGTACTTC	TRBV6-5	TRBJ2-5	NA	TRBD1
CASSFGQGDWSGYTF	TGCGCCAGCAGCTTTGGACAGGGCGATTGGTCTGGCTACACCTTC	TRBV5-1	TRBJ1-2	NA	TRBD1
CASSLGTSGTYNEQFF	TGTGCCAGCAGCTTGGGGACTAGCGGGACCTACAATGAGCAGTTCTTC	TRBV7-6	TRBJ2-1	NA	TRBD2